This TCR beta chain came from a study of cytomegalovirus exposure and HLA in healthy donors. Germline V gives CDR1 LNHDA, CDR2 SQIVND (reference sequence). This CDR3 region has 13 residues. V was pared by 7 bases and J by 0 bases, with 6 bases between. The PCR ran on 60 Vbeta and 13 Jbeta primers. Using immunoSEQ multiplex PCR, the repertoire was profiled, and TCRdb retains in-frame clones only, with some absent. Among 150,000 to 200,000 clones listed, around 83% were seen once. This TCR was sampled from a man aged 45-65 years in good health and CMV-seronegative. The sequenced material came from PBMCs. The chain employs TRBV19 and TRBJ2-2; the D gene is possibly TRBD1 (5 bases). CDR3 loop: CASTGTNTGELFF. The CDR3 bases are TGTGCCAGTACAGGGACGAACACCGGGGAGCTGTTTTTT.